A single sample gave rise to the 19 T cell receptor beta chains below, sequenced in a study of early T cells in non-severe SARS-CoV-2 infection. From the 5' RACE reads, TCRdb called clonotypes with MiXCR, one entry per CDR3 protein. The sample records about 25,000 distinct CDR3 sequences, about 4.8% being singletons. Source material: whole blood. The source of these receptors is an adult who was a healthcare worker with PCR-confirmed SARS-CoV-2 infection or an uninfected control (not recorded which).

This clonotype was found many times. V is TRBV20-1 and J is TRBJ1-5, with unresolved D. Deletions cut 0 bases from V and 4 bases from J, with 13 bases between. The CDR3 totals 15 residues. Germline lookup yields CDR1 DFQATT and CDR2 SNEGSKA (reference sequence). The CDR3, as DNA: TGCAGTGCTAGAGATCGGGTTTTAGGGAATCAGCCCCAGCATTTT. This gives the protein CSARDRVLGNQPQHF.

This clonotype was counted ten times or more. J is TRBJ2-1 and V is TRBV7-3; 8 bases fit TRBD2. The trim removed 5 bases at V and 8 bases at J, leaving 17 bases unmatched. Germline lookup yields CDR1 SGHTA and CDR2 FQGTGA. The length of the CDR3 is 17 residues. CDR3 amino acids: CASSQTPGTSAIHEQFF. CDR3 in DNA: TGTGCCAGCAGCCAGACCCCCGGGACTAGTGCCATACATGAGCAGTTCTTC.

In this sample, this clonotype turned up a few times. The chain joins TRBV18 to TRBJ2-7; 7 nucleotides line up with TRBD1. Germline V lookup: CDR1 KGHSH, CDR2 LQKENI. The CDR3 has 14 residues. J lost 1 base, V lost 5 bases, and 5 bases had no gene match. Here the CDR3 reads CASSSRTGSYEQYF. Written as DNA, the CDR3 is TGTGCCAGCTCATCCCGGACAGGTTCCTACGAGCAGTACTTC.

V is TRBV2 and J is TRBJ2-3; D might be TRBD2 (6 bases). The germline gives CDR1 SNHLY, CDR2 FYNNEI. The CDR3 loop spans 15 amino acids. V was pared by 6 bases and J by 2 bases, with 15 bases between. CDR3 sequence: CASRTRSNPTDTQYF. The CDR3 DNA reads TGTGCCAGCAGGACTAGAAGTAATCCCACAGATACGCAGTATTTT.

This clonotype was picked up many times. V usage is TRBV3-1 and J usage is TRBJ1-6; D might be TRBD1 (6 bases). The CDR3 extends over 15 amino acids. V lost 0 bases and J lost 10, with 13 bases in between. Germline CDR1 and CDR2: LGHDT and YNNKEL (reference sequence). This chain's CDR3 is CASSQEGGAYSPLHF. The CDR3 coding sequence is TGTGCCAGCAGCCAAGAGGGGGGGGCATACTCACCCCTCCACTTT.

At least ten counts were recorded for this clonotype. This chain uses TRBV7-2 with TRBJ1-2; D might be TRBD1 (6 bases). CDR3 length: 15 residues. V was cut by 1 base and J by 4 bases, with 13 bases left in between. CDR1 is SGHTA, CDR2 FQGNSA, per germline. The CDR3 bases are TGTGCCAGCAGCTTAGGCGACAGGCCCCTCTATGGCTACACCTTC. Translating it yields CASSLGDRPLYGYTF.

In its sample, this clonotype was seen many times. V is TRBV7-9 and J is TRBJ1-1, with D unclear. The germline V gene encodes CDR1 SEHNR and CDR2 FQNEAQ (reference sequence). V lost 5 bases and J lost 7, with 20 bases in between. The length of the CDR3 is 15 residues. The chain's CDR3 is CASSQWASGDIEAFF. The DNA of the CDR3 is TGTGCCAGCAGCCAGTGGGCCTCGGGAGATATTGAAGCTTTCTTT.

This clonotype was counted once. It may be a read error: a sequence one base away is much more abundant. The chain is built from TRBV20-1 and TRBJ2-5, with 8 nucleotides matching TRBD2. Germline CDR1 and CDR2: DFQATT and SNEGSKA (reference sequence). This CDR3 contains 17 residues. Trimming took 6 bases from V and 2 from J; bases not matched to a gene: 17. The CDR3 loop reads CSALPRRGRYLQETQYF. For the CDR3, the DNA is TGCAGTGCCCTCCCCCGGCGCGGGAGGTACCTTCAAGAGACCCAGTACTTC.

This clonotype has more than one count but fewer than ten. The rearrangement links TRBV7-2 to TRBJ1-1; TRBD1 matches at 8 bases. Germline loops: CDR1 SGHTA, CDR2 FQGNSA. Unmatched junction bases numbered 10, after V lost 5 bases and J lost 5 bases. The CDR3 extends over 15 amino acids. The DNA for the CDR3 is TGTGCCAGCAGCCTCCGACAGGGGACGGGAACTGAAGCTTTCTTT. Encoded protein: CASSLRQGTGTEAFF.

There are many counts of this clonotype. CDR3: CASTPDTNTEAFF. The CDR3 nucleotides are TGTGCCAGCACTCCGGACACGAACACTGAAGCTTTCTTT. The chain joins TRBV7-9 to TRBJ1-1; a weak D match, TRBD1 (5 bases). This CDR3 spans 13 amino acids. Trimming pared 7 bases from V and 1 base from J, leaving 10 bases between. CDR1 is SEHNR, CDR2 FQNEAQ, per germline (reference sequence).

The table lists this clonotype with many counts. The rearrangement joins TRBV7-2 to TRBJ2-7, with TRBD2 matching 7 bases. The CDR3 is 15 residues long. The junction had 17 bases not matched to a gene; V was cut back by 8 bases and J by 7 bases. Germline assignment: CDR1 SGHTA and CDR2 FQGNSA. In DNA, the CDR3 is TGTGCCAGCTCCCCGATGGGGGGAGGGCCGTTAGAGCAGTACTTC. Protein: CASSPMGGGPLEQYF.

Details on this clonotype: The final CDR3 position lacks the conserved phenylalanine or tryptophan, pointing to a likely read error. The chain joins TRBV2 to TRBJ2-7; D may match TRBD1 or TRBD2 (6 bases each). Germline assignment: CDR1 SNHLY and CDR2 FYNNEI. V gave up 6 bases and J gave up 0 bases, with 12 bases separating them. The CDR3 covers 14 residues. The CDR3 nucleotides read TGTGCCAGCAGGGGGGGCAGGGCCTCCTACGAGCAGTACTCC. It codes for CASRGGRASYEQYS.

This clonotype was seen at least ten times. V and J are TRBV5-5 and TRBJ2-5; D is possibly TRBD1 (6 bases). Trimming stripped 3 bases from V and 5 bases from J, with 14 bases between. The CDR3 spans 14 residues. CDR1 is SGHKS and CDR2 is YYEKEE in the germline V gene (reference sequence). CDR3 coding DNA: TGTGCCAGCAGCTCGAGGACAGATAAGGAGACCCAGTACTTC. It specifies CASSSRTDKETQYF.

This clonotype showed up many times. Written as DNA, the CDR3 is TGTGCCAGCAGCCGGGGGGCTGGGGCCAACGTCCTGACTTTC. It specifies CASSRGAGANVLTF. This sequence joins TRBV12-3 or TRBV12-4 and TRBJ2-6, with 7 bases matching TRBD2. After removal of 6 bases from V and 2 bases from J, the junction contained 1 base not matched to a gene. CDR3 length equals 14 residues.

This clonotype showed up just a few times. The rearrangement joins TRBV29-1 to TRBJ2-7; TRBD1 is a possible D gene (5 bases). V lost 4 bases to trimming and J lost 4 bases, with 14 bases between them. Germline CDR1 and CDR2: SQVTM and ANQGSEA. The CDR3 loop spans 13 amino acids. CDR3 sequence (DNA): TGCAGCGTTGGTGGGCAGGGTGGTTACGAGCAGTACTTC. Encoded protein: CSVGGQGGYEQYF.

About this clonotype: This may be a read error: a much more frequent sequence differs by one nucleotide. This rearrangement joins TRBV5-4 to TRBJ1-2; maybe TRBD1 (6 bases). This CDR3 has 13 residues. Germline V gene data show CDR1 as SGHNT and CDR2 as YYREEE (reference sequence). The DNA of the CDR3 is TGTGCCAGCAGCGCGGACAGTAACTATGGCTACAGCTTC. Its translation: CASSADSNYGYSF.

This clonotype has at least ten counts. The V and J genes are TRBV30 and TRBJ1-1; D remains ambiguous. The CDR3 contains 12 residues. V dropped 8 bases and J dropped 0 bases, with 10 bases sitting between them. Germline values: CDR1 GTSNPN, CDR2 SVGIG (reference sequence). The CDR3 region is CAAGRLNTEAFF. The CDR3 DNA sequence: TGTGCCGCAGGACGTTTGAACACTGAAGCTTTCTTT.

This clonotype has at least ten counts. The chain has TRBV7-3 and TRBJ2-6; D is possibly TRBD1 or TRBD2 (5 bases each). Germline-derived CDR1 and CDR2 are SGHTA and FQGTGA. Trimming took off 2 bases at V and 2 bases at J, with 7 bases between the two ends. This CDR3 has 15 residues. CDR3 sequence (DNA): TGTGCCAGCAGCTTACGAGGGGCTGGGGCCAACGTCCTGACTTTC. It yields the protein CASSLRGAGANVLTF.

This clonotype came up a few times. The DNA for the CDR3 is TGCGCCAGCAGTTCTGGTGGGCTCCCCGAGCAGTTCTTC. Its translation is CASSSGGLPEQFF. V and J are TRBV5-1 and TRBJ2-1; D not certain. The CDR3 consists of 13 residues. Per germline, CDR1 SGHRS and CDR2 YFSETQ. V lost 5 bases, J lost 10 bases, and 16 bases lay in between.